Below are 2 T cell receptor beta chains sequenced from a single sample in a study of blood T cell repertoires in COVID-19. Sequencing was performed with immunoSEQ multiplex PCR; in TCRdb, only in-frame clones are kept and a portion is missing. The table includes about 51,000 clones, about 86% detected once. Input material: peripheral blood. Receptors were obtained from a man in his 60s with acute or convalescent COVID-19.

The chain combines TRBV9 with TRBJ2-7; 14 nucleotides match TRBD2. There are 15 residues in the CDR3. Germline V gene lookup returns CDR1 SGDLS and CDR2 YYNGEE. Trimming removed 3 bases from V and 3 bases from J; junction bases left unmatched: 2. CDR3 bases: TGTGCCAGCAGCGCGGGACTAGCGGGAGTCTACGAGCAGTACTTC. Translated: CASSAGLAGVYEQYF.

The chain couples TRBV21-1 to TRBJ1-2. TRBV21-1 is a listed pseudogene. CDR3 length: 14 amino acids. CDR3 region: CASSKGNAGTGYTF. The CDR3 DNA reads as TGTGCCAGCAGCAAAGGGAACGCGGGCACTGGCTACACCTTC.